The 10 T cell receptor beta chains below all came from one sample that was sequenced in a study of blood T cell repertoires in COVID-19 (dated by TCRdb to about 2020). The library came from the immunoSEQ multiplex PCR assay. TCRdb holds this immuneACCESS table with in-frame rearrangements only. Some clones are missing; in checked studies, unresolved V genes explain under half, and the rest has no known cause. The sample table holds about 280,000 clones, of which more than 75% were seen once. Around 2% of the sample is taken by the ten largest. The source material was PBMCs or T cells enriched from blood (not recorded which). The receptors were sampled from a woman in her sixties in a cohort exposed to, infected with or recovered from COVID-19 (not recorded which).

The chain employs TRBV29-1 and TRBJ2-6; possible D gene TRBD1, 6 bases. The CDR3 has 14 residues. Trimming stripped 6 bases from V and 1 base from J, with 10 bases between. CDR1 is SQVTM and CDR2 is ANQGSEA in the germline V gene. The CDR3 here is CSVRTGSGANVLTF. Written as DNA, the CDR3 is TGCAGCGTCCGAACAGGGTCTGGGGCCAACGTCCTGACTTTC.

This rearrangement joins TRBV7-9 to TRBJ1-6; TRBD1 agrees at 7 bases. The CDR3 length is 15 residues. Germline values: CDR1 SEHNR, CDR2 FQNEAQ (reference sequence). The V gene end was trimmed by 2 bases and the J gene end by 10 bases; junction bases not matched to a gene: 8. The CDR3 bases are TGTGCCAGCAGCTTAATGGCCAGGGGGAACTCACCCCTCCACTTT. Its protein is CASSLMARGNSPLHF.

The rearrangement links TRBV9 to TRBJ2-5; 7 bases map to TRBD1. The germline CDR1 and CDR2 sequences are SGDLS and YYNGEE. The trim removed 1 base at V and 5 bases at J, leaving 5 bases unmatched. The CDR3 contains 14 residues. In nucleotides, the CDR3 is TGTGCCAGCAGCGTAAGAGGGGGCAGTGAGACCCAGTACTTC. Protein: CASSVRGGSETQYF.

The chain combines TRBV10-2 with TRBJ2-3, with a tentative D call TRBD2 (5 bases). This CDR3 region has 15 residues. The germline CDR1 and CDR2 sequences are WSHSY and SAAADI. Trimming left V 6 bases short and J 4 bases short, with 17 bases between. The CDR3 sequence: CASRRLNTRADTQYF. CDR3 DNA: TGCGCCAGCAGGAGGCTGAACACTAGGGCAGATACGCAGTATTTT.

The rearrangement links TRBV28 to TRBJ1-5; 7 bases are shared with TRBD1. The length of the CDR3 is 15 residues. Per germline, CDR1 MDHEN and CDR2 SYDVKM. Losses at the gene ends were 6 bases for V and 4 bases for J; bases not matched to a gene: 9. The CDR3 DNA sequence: TGTGCCAGCAGGGAGGGGGGACAGAGAAATCAGCCCCAGCATTTT. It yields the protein CASREGGQRNQPQHF.

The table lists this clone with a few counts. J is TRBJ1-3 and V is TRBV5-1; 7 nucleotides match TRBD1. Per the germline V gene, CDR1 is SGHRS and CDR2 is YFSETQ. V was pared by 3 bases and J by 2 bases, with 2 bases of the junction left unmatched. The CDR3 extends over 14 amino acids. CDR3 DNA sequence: TGCGCCAGCAGCTCGGGACAGCCTGGAAACACCATATATTTT. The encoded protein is CASSSGQPGNTIYF.

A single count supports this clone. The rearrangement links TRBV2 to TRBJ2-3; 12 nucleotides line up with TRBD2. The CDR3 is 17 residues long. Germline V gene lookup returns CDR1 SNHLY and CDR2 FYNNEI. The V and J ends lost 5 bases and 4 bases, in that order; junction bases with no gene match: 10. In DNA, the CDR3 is TGTGCCAGCAGTCTTCTAGCGGGAGGGCCCTCGTCAGATACGCAGTATTTT. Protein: CASSLLAGGPSSDTQYF.

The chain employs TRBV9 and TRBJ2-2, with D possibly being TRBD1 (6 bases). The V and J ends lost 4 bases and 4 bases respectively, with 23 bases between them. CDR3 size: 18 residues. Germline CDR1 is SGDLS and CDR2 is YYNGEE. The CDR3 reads CASSLTLPTGSGTGELFF. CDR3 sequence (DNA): TGTGCCAGCAGCCTAACGCTCCCTACAGGGTCGGGCACCGGGGAGCTGTTTTTT.

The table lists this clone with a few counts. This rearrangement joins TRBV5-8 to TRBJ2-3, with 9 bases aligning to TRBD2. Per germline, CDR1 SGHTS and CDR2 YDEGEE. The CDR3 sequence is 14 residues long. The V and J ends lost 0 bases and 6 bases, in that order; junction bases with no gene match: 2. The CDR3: CASSLGGTSDTQYF. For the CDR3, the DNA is TGTGCCAGCAGCTTGGGTGGGACTAGCGATACGCAGTATTTT.

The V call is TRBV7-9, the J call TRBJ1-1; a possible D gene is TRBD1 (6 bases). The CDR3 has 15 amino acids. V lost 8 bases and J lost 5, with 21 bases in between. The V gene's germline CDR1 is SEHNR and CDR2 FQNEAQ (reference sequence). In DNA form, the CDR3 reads TGTGCCAGCCACTCGGGTGGCAGGGGAACAACTGAAGCTTTCTTT. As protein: CASHSGGRGTTEAFF.